These 4 T cell receptor beta chains were sequenced from one sample in a study of T cells in Graves' hyperthyroidism and ophthalmopathy. The TCR beta CDR3 regions underwent amplification using RNA transcripts as the source. HTBI primers were the set used in a first-round RT-PCR of the TCR CDR3. TCRdb used MiXCR to reprocess the multiplex PCR reads, holding one entry per CDR3 protein. The sample yields under 400,000 distinct CDR3 sequences, about 25% seen once. The sequencing input was blood. The receptors originated from a man in his forties or fifties with Graves' hyperthyroidism.

CDR3 in amino acids: CASSWTGLPYNEQFF. DNA of the CDR3: TGCGCCAGCAGCTGGACAGGGCTTCCCTACAATGAGCAGTTCTTC. The chain combines TRBV5-1 with TRBJ2-1; 8 bases line up with TRBD1. Unmatched junction bases numbered 4, after V lost 3 bases and J lost 2 bases. Germline lookup yields CDR1 SGHRS and CDR2 YFSETQ. The CDR3 contains 15 residues.

This clonotype appeared a few times. The rearrangement uses TRBV7-2 and TRBJ2-1; 10 bases are shared with TRBD2. Germline-derived CDR1 and CDR2 are SGHTA and FQGNSA. J gave up 3 bases and V 1 base, and 9 bases lay outside the gene matches. This CDR3 has 18 amino acids. CDR3 sequence reads: CASSLGPTSGKVYNEQFF. The CDR3, as DNA: TGTGCCAGCAGCTTAGGTCCTACTAGCGGGAAAGTCTACAATGAGCAGTTCTTC.

With respect to this clonotype: This may arise from a read error, as a much more abundant clone is one base away. The chain combines TRBV12-3 or TRBV12-4 with TRBJ2-3; 14 bases are shared with TRBD2. The CDR3 runs to 16 residues. V shed 6 bases and J 1 base; nucleotides not matched to a gene: 3. The CDR3 DNA follows: TGTGCCAGCAGCACGGGACTAGCGGGGGGCACAGATACGCAGTATTTT. It yields the protein CASSTGLAGGTDTQYF.

This clonotype was recorded a few times. DNA for the CDR3: TGCAGCGGACGCTCCGGGACAGGGGGAGATACGCAGTATTTT. It yields the protein CSGRSGTGGDTQYF. This rearrangement joins TRBV29-1 to TRBJ2-3, with 11 bases fitting TRBD1. This CDR3 is 14 amino acids long. The V gene end was trimmed by 7 bases and the J gene end by 5 bases; junction bases not matched to a gene: 8. The germline gives CDR1 SQVTM, CDR2 ANQGSEA.